The source of this T cell receptor (beta chain) is a study of blood T cell repertoires in COVID-19 (TCRdb year 2020). About the study as a whole: The collaborator samples originated in the United States, Italy and Spain and spanned the acute and convalescent phases of COVID-19. The prospective study material was composed of cDNA or gDNA derived from T cells, B-cell-depleted T cells, or PBMCs. Subjects who had been exposed to COVID-19, were actively infected with it, or had recovered from it provided the deeply sampled blood TCRbeta repertoires that made up the dataset. The repertoires were released in a freely available public database intended as a resource for research on the immune response to SARS-CoV-2. Samples came from the ongoing ImmuneRACE study (first 160 participants) plus 1,254 subjects from 6 global collaborators. The sample metadata nearly always contained a de-identified subject ID, COVID-19 status, age in years and sex. HLA class I and class II types, where available, came from metadata supplied by the sample provider rather than from assay-based typing.

TCRbeta CDR3 regions were amplified from genomic DNA using the immunoSEQ Assay, a bias-controlled multiplex PCR. In the original analysis: The number of nucleated cells in each sample was estimated by amplification of reference gene primers within the assay. Sequence reads were collapsed and filtered to measure the absolute abundance of every unique TCRbeta CDR3 rearrangement. Productive Simpson clonality was computed per sample as the square root of Simpson's diversity index over productive rearrangements. TCRdb obtained this table from immuneACCESS and retained in-frame rearrangements with V and J assigned. These tables miss some clones; where compared with another copy, unresolved V genes account for less than half of the shortfall, and the remainder is unexplained. The V and J calls and clone size come from that table; D and trimming were worked out from the DNA. In this sample the table shows approximately 220,000 clones, 65% to 85% of which occur a single time. Roughly 8.2% of the sample is in the top ten clones.

Here is what the overall study found, with its caveats: The amount of clinical and demographic metadata varied by source and participant and was provided uncurated.

This clone occurred a few times. There is no known antigen for this receptor. No much larger clone is present one base from it, and per-base qualities are unavailable. The collaborating institutions used their own protocols to collect whole blood in K2EDTA tubes. For TCRbeta analysis, collaborators shipped samples in one of three forms: frozen whole blood, isolated PBMCs, or DNA extracted from either of those sample types. The germline V gene yields MDHEN for CDR1 and SYDVKM for CDR2. V is cut by 5 bases and J by 3 bases, and the space between the germline ends is 10 bases. From cysteine to phenylalanine, the CDR3 is 13 amino acids long. This entry keeps only the CDR3 DNA: 39 bases, framed from base 1.

The sequenced material came from peripheral blood. This chain joins TRBV28 to TRBJ1-1, with no confidently assigned D gene. This clonotype originated in a woman aged 45-65 years with acute or convalescent COVID-19. The CDR3 region: CASSRTTYTEAFF. The DNA is TGTGCCAGCAGTAGAACTACTTACACTGAAGCTTTCTTT.